The next 27 T cell receptor beta chains were all read from a single sample in a study of T cells in Graves' hyperthyroidism and ophthalmopathy. Using RNA transcripts as the source, TCR beta CDR3 regions were amplified. TCR CDR3 underwent first-round RT-PCR with the HTBI primer set. TCRdb re-analysed the multiplex PCR reads in MiXCR, keeping a single row per CDR3 protein. This sample carries around 620,000 distinct CDR3 sequences, around 16% of them seen once, and the ten largest clones take 3% to 4.5%. Sequences were obtained from blood. All receptors come from a woman in her twenties or thirties with Graves' hyperthyroidism.

Many counts were recorded for this clonotype. This chain joins TRBV11-3 and TRBJ2-2; 7 bases fit TRBD2. The CDR3 is 14 amino acids. The V segment lost 1 base and the J segment 5 bases; nucleotides outside the gene matches: 1. In germline, CDR1 is SGHNT, CDR2 YENEEA. The CDR3 loop is CASSLGGRTGELFF. The CDR3, as DNA: TGTGCCAGCAGCTTAGGCGGGAGAACCGGGGAGCTGTTTTTT.

The rearrangement joins TRBV11-2 to TRBJ2-1; TRBD2 aligns across 14 bases. Germline CDR1 and CDR2: SGHAT and FQNNGV. The CDR3 extends over 15 amino acids. J lost 8 bases, V lost 6 bases, and 6 bases had no gene match. The CDR3 here is CASSSRLAGGDEQFF. CDR3 sequence (DNA): TGTGCCAGCAGTTCCCGACTAGCGGGAGGGGATGAGCAGTTCTTC. The entire variable domain, with the rest obtained from reference TRBV11-2 and TRBJ2-1, is as follows: EAGVAQSPRYKIIEKRQSVAFWCNPISGHATLYWYQQILGQGPKLLIQFQNNGVVDDSQLPKDRFSAERLKGVDSTLKIQPAKLEDSAVYLCASSSRLAGGDEQFFGPGTRLTVL.

This clonotype appeared many times. The chain carries TRBV27 and TRBJ2-3; 10 bases are a match to TRBD2. V lost 2 bases to trimming and J lost 0 bases; unmatched junction nucleotides: 8. The CDR3 length is 18 residues. The germline gives CDR1 MNHEY, CDR2 SMNVEV (reference sequence). DNA for the CDR3: TGTGCCAGCAGTTTACGTCCTAGCGGGAGTCTGAGCACAGATACGCAGTATTTT. Translation gives CASSLRPSGSLSTDTQYF.

In this sample, this clonotype turned up a few times. The gene calls are TRBV30 and TRBJ2-7, with D perhaps TRBD2 (5 bases). Deletions cut 1 base from V and 2 bases from J, with 12 bases between. Germline V gives CDR1 GTSNPN, CDR2 SVGIG (reference sequence). CDR3 length equals 14 residues. The CDR3 coding sequence is TGTGCCTGGAGTGGCGGGTTTGCCACCTACGAGCAGTACTTC. This encodes CAWSGGFATYEQYF.

This clonotype has a count of ten or more. This chain joins TRBV20-1 and TRBJ2-3, with 11 bases matching TRBD1. In germline, CDR1 is DFQATT, CDR2 SNEGSKA (reference sequence). Losses at the gene ends were 1 base for V and 2 bases for J; bases not matched to a gene: 11. This CDR3 contains 18 residues. CDR3 residues: CSARAPWGTGGPTDTQYF. The CDR3 nucleotides are TGCAGTGCTAGAGCACCGTGGGGGACAGGGGGACCCACAGATACGCAGTATTTT.

This clonotype came up a few times. This sequence joins TRBV11-2 and TRBJ1-1, with D tentatively TRBD1 (5 bases). The germline V and J ends were trimmed by 5 bases and 0 bases, with 7 bases remaining between them. In germline, CDR1 is SGHAT, CDR2 FQNNGV. The CDR3 contains 13 residues. The CDR3 nucleotides read TGTGCCAGCAGCCACAGGCTGAACACTGAAGCTTTCTTT. Amino acid sequence: CASSHRLNTEAFF.

Many counts were recorded for this clonotype. This chain joins TRBV6-1 and TRBJ2-1; D remains unclear. The CDR3 length is 15 residues. From germline, CDR1 is MNHNS and CDR2 SASEGT. With 6 bases removed from V and 0 bases from J, the gap between germline ends came to 12 bases. Here the CDR3 reads CASRNGPSSYNEQFF. The CDR3 nucleotides are TGTGCCAGCAGAAACGGGCCGAGCTCCTACAATGAGCAGTTCTTC.

This clonotype was seen repeatedly, ten times or more. The genes are TRBV27 and TRBJ1-6; 8 positions match TRBD1. J lost 7 bases, V lost 5 bases, and 10 bases had no gene match. CDR1 and CDR2 from the germline V gene are MNHEY and SMNVEV (reference sequence). This CDR3 is built from 16 residues. The CDR3 region is CASSLKGQGNNSPLHF. CDR3 bases: TGTGCCAGCAGTCTCAAAGGACAGGGTAACAATTCACCCCTCCACTTT.

This clonotype was counted a few times. The chain links TRBV20-1 to TRBJ2-1; no reliable D call. The CDR3 totals 11 residues. V shed 3 bases and J shed 10 bases, with 10 bases lying between them. CDR1 and CDR2 from the germline V gene are DFQATT and SNEGSKA (reference sequence). DNA of the CDR3: TGCAGTGCTAGTGTGGTAGGGGAGCAGTTCTTC. Translated, it gives CSASVVGEQFF.

This clonotype has just one count. The chain uses TRBV12-3 or TRBV12-4 and TRBJ1-2; no clear D gene. The CDR3 extends over 16 amino acids. Between the trimmed V and J ends, which lost 7 bases and 4 bases, there was a span of 22 bases. This CDR3 reads CASTQAKTRGVYGYTF. The CDR3 coding sequence is TGTGCCAGCACTCAAGCGAAAACCCGAGGCGTCTATGGCTACACCTTC.

This clonotype has at least ten counts. The CDR3 spells CSVTGTTLGEQYF. The CDR3 DNA is TGCAGCGTGACCGGGACAACACTGGGGGAGCAGTACTTC. V usage is TRBV29-1 and J usage is TRBJ2-7, with D tentatively TRBD1 (6 bases). The V end was cut by 6 bases, the J end by 7 bases, with 19 bases between. The CDR3 has 13 amino acids. Germline lookup yields CDR1 SQVTM and CDR2 ANQGSEA.

There are a few counts of this clonotype. V usage is TRBV9 and J usage is TRBJ2-7; 13 bases align to TRBD2. The CDR3 loop spans 15 amino acids. The V segment lost 3 bases and the J segment 7 bases; nucleotides outside the gene matches: 7. The germline V gene encodes CDR1 SGDLS and CDR2 YYNGEE. The CDR3 spells CASSALGTSGIEQYF. The CDR3 nucleotides are TGTGCCAGCAGCGCCTTGGGGACTAGCGGGATTGAGCAGTACTTC. Full variable domain (missing parts from reference TRBV9 and TRBJ2-7): DSGVTQTPKHLITATGQRVTLRCSPRSGDLSVYWYQQSLDQGLQFLIQYYNGEERAKGNILERFSAQQFPDLHSELNLSSLELGDSALYFCASSALGTSGIEQYFGPGTRLTVT.

This clonotype was counted ten times or more. The V gene is TRBV9, the J gene TRBJ2-3; no firm D call. Trimming removed 3 bases at V and 2 bases at J, with 16 bases between. This CDR3 is 16 amino acids long. Germline CDR1 SGDLS, CDR2 YYNGEE. CDR3 protein: CASSANPHIFTDTQYF. In DNA, the CDR3 is TGTGCCAGCAGCGCCAACCCTCACATCTTCACAGATACGCAGTATTTT.

At least ten counts were recorded for this clonotype. The chain uses TRBV28 and TRBJ1-5; possible D gene TRBD1, 6 bases. Germline V gives CDR1 MDHEN, CDR2 SYDVKM. The ends were cut back, 6 bases at V and 7 bases at J, with 13 bases in the middle. The CDR3 sequence is 13 residues long. The CDR3 DNA is TGTGCCAGCAGAGAGGGGGTGGGACAGCCCCAGCATTTT. Translated: CASREGVGQPQHF.

This clonotype was detected ten times or more. The V call is TRBV28, the J call TRBJ1-2, with 7 bases that match TRBD1. This CDR3 is built from 15 residues. The V segment lost 4 bases and the J segment 6 bases; nucleotides outside the gene matches: 11. Germline V gene data show CDR1 as MDHEN and CDR2 as SYDVKM. The CDR3 DNA reads TGTGCCAGCAGTTCCTCTTCGACAGGGAGCCATGGCTACACCTTC. Its translation is CASSSSSTGSHGYTF.

The chain uses TRBV20-1 and TRBJ1-1; D may be TRBD1 (6 bases). The length of the CDR3 is 15 residues. V lost 6 bases and J 1 base, leaving 18 bases between the germline ends. CDR1 and CDR2 (germline): DFQATT, SNEGSKA (reference sequence). The CDR3 sequence is CSAGGARTGNTEAFF. DNA of the CDR3: TGCAGTGCAGGGGGGGCTCGGACGGGGAACACTGAAGCTTTCTTT.

The V call is TRBV30, the J call TRBJ2-3, with 9 bases fitting TRBD2. Germline V lookup: CDR1 GTSNPN, CDR2 SVGIG (reference sequence). The CDR3 is 13 amino acids. J gave up 5 bases and V 5 bases, and 5 bases lay outside the gene matches. CDR3 bases: TGTGCCTGGGCGGGAGGGGGGATAGATACGCAGTATTTT. Protein product: CAWAGGGIDTQYF.

This clonotype came up many times. J is TRBJ1-4 and V is TRBV27; possible D gene TRBD1, 6 bases. Trimming removed 4 bases at V and 8 bases at J, with 8 bases between. CDR1 is MNHEY and CDR2 is SMNVEV in the germline V gene (reference sequence). The CDR3 spans 12 residues. The CDR3 reads CASSYTGEKLFF. The CDR3 nucleotides read TGTGCCAGCAGTTATACAGGGGAAAAACTGTTTTTT.

This clonotype turned up a few times. This chain connects TRBV7-2 to TRBJ1-1; D unclear. This CDR3 is built from 13 residues. CDR1 and CDR2 from the germline V gene are SGHTA and FQGNSA. Trimming cost V 0 bases and J 6 bases, with 8 bases left between them. The CDR3 coding sequence is TGTGCCAGCAGCTTAGCGAGGGAGGCTGAAGCTTTCTTT. It translates to CASSLAREAEAFF.

The chain joins TRBV15 to TRBJ2-1; tentative D call: TRBD1 (6 bases). Germline CDR1 LNHNV, CDR2 YYDKDF (reference sequence). The CDR3 covers 16 residues. V dropped 3 bases and J dropped 5 bases, with 17 bases sitting between them. In nucleotides, the CDR3 is TGTGCCACCAGCAGTCCAGGGGCTTCTCCCGACAATGAGCAGTTCTTC. Its protein product is CATSSPGASPDNEQFF.

This clonotype was seen many times. The chain is built from TRBV7-2 and TRBJ2-7; D is unresolved. V shed 2 bases and J shed 2 bases, with 10 bases lying between them. Germline values: CDR1 SGHTA, CDR2 FQGNSA. The CDR3 has 14 amino acids. As DNA, the CDR3 is TGTGCCAGCAGCTTATTAGGCCCGGCCTACGAGCAGTACTTC. As protein: CASSLLGPAYEQYF. The full variable domain, its missing parts supplied by reference TRBV7-2 and TRBJ2-7, is GAGVSQSPSNKVTEKGKDVELRCDPISGHTALYWYRQSLGQGLEFLIYFQGNSAPDKSGLPSDRFSAERTGGSVSTLTIQRTQQEDSAVYLCASSLLGPAYEQYFGPGTRLTVT.

To note about this clonotype: At one end the junction does not follow the germline gene, possibly because of a read error. This chain connects TRBV20-1 to TRBJ2-1, with D hard to call. CDR1 is DFQATT, CDR2 SNEGSKA, per germline (reference sequence). This CDR3 is 15 amino acids long. This chain's CDR3 is CSAYHRRSSYNGQFF. The CDR3 DNA reads TGCAGTGCCTATCATAGGCGCAGCTCCTACAATGGGCAGTTCTTC.

V gene TRBV2 combines with J gene TRBJ2-2; tentatively, D is TRBD2 (6 bases). The CDR3 extends over 14 amino acids. The germline V gene encodes CDR1 SNHLY and CDR2 FYNNEI. Trimming stripped 6 bases from V and 2 bases from J, with 10 bases between. CDR3 loop: CASSNGLNTGELFF. In DNA, the CDR3 is TGTGCCAGCAGCAACGGACTAAACACCGGGGAGCTGTTTTTT.

The table lists this clonotype with a few counts. The chain links TRBV3-1 to TRBJ2-7; D is unclear. Germline-derived CDR1 and CDR2 are LGHDT and YNNKEL (reference sequence). V was pared by 4 bases and J by 8 bases, with 9 bases between. The CDR3 consists of 11 residues. In DNA, the CDR3 is TGTGCCAGCAGCCCCGGTTACCAGCAGTACTTC. It yields the protein CASSPGYQQYF.

In this sample, this clonotype turned up many times. V is TRBV3-1 and J is TRBJ2-2; 8 bases line up with TRBD2. From germline, CDR1 is LGHDT and CDR2 YNNKEL (reference sequence). Losses at the gene ends were 5 bases for V and 5 bases for J; bases not matched to a gene: 7. The CDR3 is 15 amino acids. The CDR3 sequence: CASSLSGSITGELFF. The CDR3 region has the DNA TGTGCCAGCAGCTTAAGCGGGAGTATAACCGGGGAGCTGTTTTTT.

This clonotype was seen many times. The chain couples TRBV28 to TRBJ2-1; D gene uncertain. Between the trimmed V and J ends, which lost 4 bases and 6 bases, there was a span of 10 bases. The CDR3 runs 13 residues. CDR1 MDHEN and CDR2 SYDVKM come from the germline V gene. CDR3 in amino acids: CASSYPSFNEQFF. The CDR3 DNA sequence: TGTGCCAGCAGTTACCCGAGTTTCAATGAGCAGTTCTTC. Full variable domain (outside the CDR3, taken from reference TRBV28 and TRBJ2-1): DVKVTQSSRYLVKRTGEKVFLECVQDMDHENMFWYRQDPGLGLRLIYFSYDVKMKEKGDIPEGYSVSREKKERFSLILESASTNQTSMYLCASSYPSFNEQFFGPGTRLTVL.

This clonotype came up a few times. This clone may be a read error of a much larger clone one base away. This chain's CDR3 is CSASQRLGYDEQFF. CDR3 in DNA: TGCAGTGCTAGTCAGAGACTAGGATACGATGAGCAGTTCTTC. This chain uses TRBV20-1 with TRBJ2-1; tentatively, D is TRBD2 (6 bases). CDR1 DFQATT and CDR2 SNEGSKA come from the germline V gene (reference sequence). Trimming took off 3 bases at V and 8 bases at J, with 17 bases between the two ends. This CDR3 spans 14 amino acids.